The clone carrying this T cell receptor beta chain was seen a few times. What it binds is not known. What was sequenced were expressed TCRB transcripts, since all of the isolated RNA had been reverse transcribed. Sequenced by immunoSEQ multiplex PCR; TCRdb stores in-frame clones only, minus some. The table records more than 300,000 clones, over 10% of them present only once. This specimen belongs to a study of beta chain features in type 1 diabetes. Across the study: Age and gender were similar between patients and healthy donors, as were cell yields.

General observations from the study: Whether TCRB rearrangement is influenced by HLA type went unresolved here. All four CD4+ subsets of Type 1 diabetes patients contained TCRB CDR3s that were moderately but significantly shorter.

Sequenced: naive CD4+ T cells from blood. The receptor's source is a woman aged 18-29 years with type 1 diabetes.

In DNA form, the CDR3 reads TGTGCCACCAGCAGAGCGGTGGATTGGCGGGGAGGCTACACCTTC. Its protein is CATSRAVDWRGGYTF. The gene calls are TRBV15 and TRBJ1-2, with unresolved D. The CDR3 spans 15 residues. CDR1 is LNHNV and CDR2 is YYDKDF in the germline V gene (reference sequence). V gave up 1 base and J gave up 8 bases, with 17 bases separating them.